These T cell receptor beta chains were read from a single sample in a study of CD4+ T cells in melanoma. Clones were sequenced by immunoSEQ multiplex PCR, and TCRdb holds only the in-frame ones, with some missing. The data contain 5,500 to 8,000 clones, more than 65% of them singletons. Sequenced sample: cells from a culture (not recorded whether cultured in vitro). The receptors derive from a human donor with melanoma. Both conserved end residues are part of each CDR3.

TRBJ2-7 TRBV28 CASSTPGKEEQYF
TRBJ1-4 TRBV5-4 CASSSQGGPNEKLFF
TRBJ2-6 TRBV19 CASSDRVSSGANVLTF
TRBJ1-2 TRBV5-1 CASSLDIRDSGVYTF
TRBJ1-3 TRBV19 CASSYRGLAGNTIYF
TRBJ1-1 TRBV3-1/TRBV3-2 CASSLPGASRETEAFF
TRBJ1-2 TRBV28 CASSLGQSYGYTF
TRBJ1-3 TRBV30 CAWSPGLGKTGGGGNTIYF
TRBJ2-7 TRBV5-1 CASSANYEQYF
TRBJ2-5 TRBV7-6 CASSPGHRVGETQYF
TRBJ2-7 TRBV2 CASTDSYYEQYF
TRBJ1-1 TRBV12-5 CASGFESASDPEAFF
TRBJ2-3 TRBV5-1 CASSLERVSATDTQYF
TRBJ2-7 TRBV4-1 CASSPSGLTASYEQYF
TRBJ2-7 TRBV4-3 CASSQDSSLSYEQYF
TRBJ2-1 TRBV5-6 CASSSGDRAYNEQFF
TRBJ2-1 TRBV5-1 CASSLQGASSYNEQFF
TRBJ2-7 TRBV5-5 CASSWRQGYGYQGYEQYF
TRBJ2-2 TRBV19 CASSIGFWDRENTGELFF
TRBJ2-7 TRBV5-5 CASSLPGAYEQYF
TRBJ2-1 TRBV9 CASSVGRDGGGNEQFF
TRBJ1-1 TRBV5-1 CASSFRGSMNTEAFF
TRBJ2-1 TRBV5-1 CASSLAGGGESYNEQFF
TRBJ2-7 TRBV6-5 CASRETDLNEQYF
TRBJ2-5 TRBV9 CASSATAQETQYF
TRBJ2-6 TRBV9 CASSPTRASGANVLTF
TRBJ2-3 TRBV19 CASSIDGIRTDTQYF
TRBJ1-2 TRBV4-1 CASSQDVGTGGARGYTF
TRBJ2-1 TRBV10-1 CASSDRTGPVQFF
TRBJ1-1 TRBV19 CASISDRGRGAFF
TRBJ2-3 TRBV2 CASSKDPDEDTQYF
TRBJ2-7 TRBV5-4 CASSEGSGDRNF
TRBJ1-2 TRBV7-9 CASSPPGSAGYTF
TRBJ2-7 TRBV5-1 CASSHGTGGYEQYF
TRBJ2-7 TRBV27 CASSTDRGAYEQYF
TRBJ2-7 TRBV7-8 CASSLDGRGEQYF
TRBJ2-5 TRBV9 CASSPSGAIQETQYF
TRBJ2-1 TRBV18 CASTQSREKQFF
TRBJ2-7 TRBV30 CASIGPGDRSSYEQYF
TRBJ2-3 TRBV5-1 CASSLWTSGPLGTDTQYF
TRBJ2-1 TRBV29-1 CSVALTSGGAQFF
TRBJ1-2 TRBV5-1 CASSLPGYGYTF